This T cell receptor (beta chain) stems from a study of blood T cell repertoires in COVID-19. Study-level information: Acute and convalescent COVID-19 specimens originated in the United States, Italy and Spain.

In the authors' methods: Amplification of reference gene primers provided the estimated nucleated cell counts. Data came from immunoSEQ multiplex PCR; TCRdb stores just in-frame clones and leaves some out. Clone size and the V and J calls come from that table; the DNA yielded D and trimming. The sample has about 210,000 clones, around three quarters seen once; the top ten hold roughly 7%. V was clipped by 5 bases and J by 4 bases, with 20 bases between them. CDR1 is SGHVS, CDR2 FQNEAQ, per germline. The CDR3 has 16 amino acids. The origin of this receptor is a woman aged 70-85 years with acute or convalescent COVID-19. This chain uses TRBV7-8 with TRBJ1-2; TRBD1 is a possible D gene (6 bases). The sample taken for sequencing was peripheral blood. CDR3 protein: CASSREQGDPIYGYTF. Written as DNA, the CDR3 is TGTGCCAGCAGCCGTGAACAGGGTGACCCTATCTATGGCTACACCTTC.